One sample yielded the 4 T cell receptor beta chains listed below, sequenced in a study of metastatic and nonmetastatic thyroid tumors. Thyroid surgery was performed in patients who had received no treatment beforehand. TCRdb recomputed clones from the PCR reads via MiXCR. The sample records roughly 35,000 clones, 17% being singletons. The sequencing sample was made of blood. The receptors come from a female donor with papillary thyroid cancer or a benign thyroid nodule (not recorded which). Some clones in this sample may be carry-over from other donors' samples.

This clone was detected many times. The J gene is TRBJ2-5, the V gene TRBV5-1; 7 bases map to TRBD1. V shed 9 bases, J shed 2 bases, and the junction held 10 bases outside the gene matches. This CDR3 region has 14 residues. Germline V gene lookup returns CDR1 SGHRS and CDR2 YFSETQ. The CDR3 here is CATKSGQVQETQYF. DNA for the CDR3: TGCGCCACCAAAAGCGGACAGGTACAAGAGACCCAGTACTTC.

This clone was seen many times. Possible read error: a much larger clone is one base away. Other DNA variants within this sample encode the same CDR3. The rearrangement links TRBV7-9 to TRBJ1-2; 7 bases agree with TRBD1. Germline V CDR1 and CDR2: SEHNR, FQNEAQ (reference sequence). The CDR3 is 13 residues long. J was trimmed by 5 bases and V by 8 bases; bases with no gene match: 8. The CDR3 DNA reads as TGTGCCAGCGGTAGACAGGGAGAATATGGCTACACCTTC. This codes for CASGRQGEYGYTF.

This rearrangement joins TRBV4-1 to TRBJ2-5, with 13 bases aligning to TRBD2. The ends lost 1 base at V and 2 bases at J; junction bases unmatched: 1. The V gene's germline CDR1 is MGHRA and CDR2 YSYEKL. The CDR3 is made up of 16 amino acids. The CDR3 bases are TGCGCCAGCAGCCAAGGGACTAGCGGGAGACAAGAGACCCAGTACTTC. Residues: CASSQGTSGRQETQYF.

This clone is judged medium-sized. The rearrangement uses TRBV7-9 and TRBJ2-7; 7 bases match TRBD1. Germline V gene sequence: CDR1 SEHNR, CDR2 FQNEAQ (reference sequence). The CDR3 has 12 amino acids. V shed 6 bases and J 7 bases; nucleotides not matched to a gene: 6. The CDR3 region has the DNA TGTGCCAGCAGTTCCACAGGGGAGGAGCAGTACTTC. Encoded protein: CASSSTGEEQYF.